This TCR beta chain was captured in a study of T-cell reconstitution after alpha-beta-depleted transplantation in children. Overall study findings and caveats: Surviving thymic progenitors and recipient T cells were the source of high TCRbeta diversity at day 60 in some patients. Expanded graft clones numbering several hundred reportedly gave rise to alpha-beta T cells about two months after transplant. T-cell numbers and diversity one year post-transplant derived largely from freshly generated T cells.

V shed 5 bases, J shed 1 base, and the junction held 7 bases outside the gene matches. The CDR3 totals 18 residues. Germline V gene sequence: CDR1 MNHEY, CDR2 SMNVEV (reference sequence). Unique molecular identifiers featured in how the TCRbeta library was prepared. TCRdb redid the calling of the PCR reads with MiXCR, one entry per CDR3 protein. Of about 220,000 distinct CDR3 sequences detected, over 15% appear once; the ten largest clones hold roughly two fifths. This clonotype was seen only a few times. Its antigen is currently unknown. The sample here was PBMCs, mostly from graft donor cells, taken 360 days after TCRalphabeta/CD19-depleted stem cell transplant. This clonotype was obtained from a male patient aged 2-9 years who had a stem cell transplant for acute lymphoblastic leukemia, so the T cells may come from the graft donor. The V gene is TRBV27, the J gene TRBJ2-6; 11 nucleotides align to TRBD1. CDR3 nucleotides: TGTGCCAGCAGTCCTACCGGGACAGGGGGATCTGGGGCCAACGTCCTGACTTTC. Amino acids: CASSPTGTGGSGANVLTF.